What follows are 25 T cell receptor beta chains derived from one specimen sequenced in a study of cytomegalovirus exposure and HLA in healthy donors. Both 60 Vbeta primers and 13 Jbeta primers went into the PCR. Clones were read by immunoSEQ multiplex PCR, and TCRdb kept only the in-frame ones, dropping some. Among approximately 100,000 clones, about 80% were seen once, and the ten largest hold approximately 2%. The sequenced sample was PBMCs. The source of these receptors is a woman aged 40 to 49 in good health and CMV-seronegative.

Only one count was recorded for this clone. This rearrangement joins TRBV11-1 to TRBJ2-4; tentatively, D is TRBD1 (6 bases). The CDR3 consists of 15 residues. Trimming took off 5 bases at V and 7 bases at J, with 18 bases between the two ends. Germline loops: CDR1 SGHAT, CDR2 FQDESV (reference sequence). The CDR3 coding sequence is TGTGCCAGCAGCCCACGCGACCGGGACAAGAACATTCAGTACTTC. As protein: CASSPRDRDKNIQYF.

The V and J genes are TRBV13 and TRBJ2-7; 10 bases are a match to TRBD2. J was trimmed by 3 bases and V by 0 bases; bases with no gene match: 8. The CDR3 covers 17 residues. From germline, CDR1 is PRHDT and CDR2 FYEKMQ (reference sequence). CDR3 nucleotide sequence: TGTGCCAGCAGCTTAGGTTCTAGCGGGAGCTTTTACTACGAGCAGTACTTC. Residues: CASSLGSSGSFYYEQYF. The entire variable domain, with the rest obtained from reference TRBV13 and TRBJ2-7, is as follows: AAGVIQSPRHLIKEKRETATLKCYPIPRHDTVYWYQQGPGQDPQFLISFYEKMQSDKGSIPDRFSAQQFSDYHSELNMSSLELGDSALYFCASSLGSSGSFYYEQYFGPGTRLTVT.

Comments on this clone: Other DNA sequences in the same sample also yield this CDR3. The V and J genes are TRBV4-3 and TRBJ1-2, with D unresolved. This CDR3 has 12 amino acids. Germline CDR1 LGHNA, CDR2 YSLEER. Trimming left V 9 bases short and J 4 bases short, with 12 bases between. CDR3 residues: CASSRGVYGYTF. The CDR3 region has the DNA TGCGCCAGTAGTCGGGGAGTCTATGGCTACACCTTC.

The chain carries TRBV4-3 and TRBJ2-7; D is perhaps TRBD1 (7 bases). CDR1 and CDR2 from the germline V gene are LGHNA and YSLEER. The CDR3 runs 16 residues. Deletions cut 4 bases from V and 2 bases from J, with 18 bases between. The CDR3 loop is CASSPRGGTAPYEQYF. The CDR3 coding sequence is TGCGCCAGCAGCCCACGAGGGGGGACAGCACCCTACGAGCAGTACTTC.

The V and J genes are TRBV18 and TRBJ2-5; the D gene is possibly TRBD1 (5 bases). Trimming pared 2 bases from V and 2 bases from J, leaving 9 bases between. The CDR3 loop spans 14 amino acids. From germline, CDR1 is KGHSH and CDR2 LQKENI. Here the CDR3 DNA reads TGTGCCAGCTCACCAACAGGCGTACAAGAGACCCAGTACTTC. It codes for CASSPTGVQETQYF.

This clone appeared once. CDR3 protein: CASSPPGLHPGTQYF. For the CDR3, the DNA is TGTGCCAGCAGCCCACCGGGACTCCATCCGGGGACCCAGTACTTC. The chain carries TRBV7-2 and TRBJ2-5, with D perhaps TRBD2 (6 bases). There are 15 residues in the CDR3. The V gene lost 5 bases and the J gene lost 7 bases, with 20 bases spanning the gap. Germline loops: CDR1 SGHTA, CDR2 FQGNSA. Drawing the rest from reference TRBV7-2 and TRBJ2-5, the complete variable domain is GAGVSQSPSNKVTEKGKDVELRCDPISGHTALYWYRQSLGQGLEFLIYFQGNSAPDKSGLPSDRFSAERTGGSVSTLTIQRTQQEDSAVYLCASSPPGLHPGTQYFGPGTRLLVL.

The J gene is TRBJ1-2, the V gene TRBV28, with a tentative D call TRBD1 (5 bases). V was trimmed by 5 bases and J by 8 bases, leaving 18 bases between them. Germline V gene lookup returns CDR1 MDHEN and CDR2 SYDVKM. This CDR3 region has 14 residues. CDR3 protein: CASSPLLGGRGYTF. The DNA for the CDR3 is TGTGCCAGCAGTCCCCTGTTGGGGGGACGAGGCTACACCTTC.

The chain uses TRBV6-1 and TRBJ1-2, with 7 bases identical to TRBD1. J was trimmed by 7 bases and V by 10 bases; bases with no gene match: 18. Per germline, CDR1 MNHNS and CDR2 SASEGT. The CDR3 has 15 amino acids. The CDR3 bases are TGTGCCATCCAACAGGAAACAGGGGTGCGACTTGGCTACACCTTC. This translates into CAIQQETGVRLGYTF.

This sequence joins TRBV5-1 and TRBJ2-3; D remains ambiguous. Germline values: CDR1 SGHRS, CDR2 YFSETQ. This CDR3 has 12 residues. The V end was cut by 3 bases, the J end by 4 bases, with 6 bases between. CDR3 in amino acids: CASSWPSDTQYF. The CDR3 DNA follows: TGCGCCAGCAGCTGGCCGTCAGATACGCAGTATTTT.

The chain joins TRBV30 to TRBJ2-7; 7 bases map to TRBD2. CDR1 is GTSNPN and CDR2 is SVGIG in the germline V gene (reference sequence). The V gene end was trimmed by 0 bases and the J gene end by 7 bases; junction bases not matched to a gene: 9. The CDR3 is made up of 14 amino acids. CDR3 amino acids: CAWSVWSGTGEQYF. For the CDR3, the DNA is TGTGCCTGGAGTGTTTGGAGCGGGACGGGGGAGCAGTACTTC.

The chain recombines TRBV5-1 with TRBJ1-6, with a weak D call TRBD1 (5 bases). V was pared by 2 bases and J by 7 bases, with 10 bases between. CDR1 and CDR2 (germline): SGHRS, YFSETQ. The CDR3 is 14 amino acids. The CDR3 coding sequence is TGCGCCAGCAGCTTACAGGAATCGAATTCACCCCTCCACTTT. Its translation: CASSLQESNSPLHF.

The chain combines TRBV7-9 with TRBJ1-1; D is possibly TRBD1 (6 bases). The germline gives CDR1 SEHNR, CDR2 FQNEAQ (reference sequence). Between the trimmed V and J ends, which lost 3 bases and 4 bases, there was a span of 15 bases. This CDR3 has 15 residues. The CDR3: CASSFPQGLGTEAFF. The CDR3 region has the DNA TGTGCCAGCAGCTTCCCCCAGGGGCTGGGCACTGAAGCTTTCTTT.

This clone is labeled as medium-sized. The chain links TRBV19 to TRBJ1-3; 9 nucleotides agree with TRBD1. Unmatched junction bases numbered 8, after V lost 10 bases and J lost 4 bases. There are 14 residues in the CDR3. Germline assignment: CDR1 LNHDA and CDR2 SQIVND (reference sequence). CDR3 nucleotides: TGTGCCACTACGGGACAGGGATCCGGAAACACCATATATTTT. Translating it yields CATTGQGSGNTIYF.

The chain has TRBV15 and TRBJ2-7, with D unresolved. CDR1 and CDR2 (germline): LNHNV, YYDKDF (reference sequence). The CDR3 runs 12 residues. V lost 3 bases and J 4 bases, leaving 7 bases between the germline ends. CDR3 in DNA: TGTGCCACCAGCAGTTCAGGTTACGAGCAGTACTTC. Its translation is CATSSSGYEQYF.

This clone has just one count. V usage is TRBV6-5 and J usage is TRBJ2-2; maybe TRBD1 (6 bases). V gave up 9 bases and J gave up 13 bases, with 24 bases separating them. This CDR3 is 14 amino acids long. Germline V lookup: CDR1 MNHEY, CDR2 SVGAGI. Written as DNA, the CDR3 is TGTGCCAGTAGCCCCCAGGGGACCGTTTCTAGGCTGTTTTTT. This translates into CASSPQGTVSRLFF.

Details on this clone: Within the sample, other DNA sequences also encode this same CDR3. This chain joins TRBV9 and TRBJ2-1; 11 nucleotides align to TRBD2. From germline, CDR1 is SGDLS and CDR2 YYNGEE. CDR3 length: 15 residues. The trim removed 0 bases at V and 4 bases at J, leaving 0 bases unmatched. Here the CDR3 DNA reads TGTGCCAGCAGCGTAGGACTAGCGGGATACAATGAGCAGTTCTTC. This encodes CASSVGLAGYNEQFF. The full variable domain, rest sourced from reference TRBV9 and TRBJ2-1, is DSGVTQTPKHLITATGQRVTLRCSPRSGDLSVYWYQQSLDQGLQFLIQYYNGEERAKGNILERFSAQQFPDLHSELNLSSLELGDSALYFCASSVGLAGYNEQFFGPGTRLTVL.

V usage is TRBV4-3 and J usage is TRBJ2-2, with D hard to call. Germline lookup yields CDR1 LGHNA and CDR2 YSLEER. V was cut by 4 bases and J by 1 base, with 7 bases left in between. The CDR3 runs 14 residues. CDR3 in DNA: TGCGCCAGCAGCCGCTCGAGGAACACCGGGGAGCTGTTTTTT. Encoded protein: CASSRSRNTGELFF.

The genes are TRBV7-6 and TRBJ2-2; 8 bases line up with TRBD2. Germline CDR1 and CDR2: SGHVS and FNYEAQ. This CDR3 contains 15 residues. The V gene end was trimmed by 2 bases and the J gene end by 6 bases; junction bases not matched to a gene: 5. CDR3 coding DNA: TGTGCCAGCAGCTTAAACCGGGAGGGCCCCGGGGAGCTGTTTTTT. Its protein is CASSLNREGPGELFF. The whole variable domain, filled in from reference TRBV7-6 and TRBJ2-2, reads GAGVSQSPRYKVTKRGQDVALRCDPISGHVSLYWYRQALGQGPEFLTYFNYEAQQDKSGLPNDRFSAERPEGSISTLTIQRTEQRDSAMYRCASSLNREGPGELFFGEGSRLTVL.

This chain connects TRBV4-3 to TRBJ2-1; D possibly corresponds to TRBD1 (6 bases). Between the trimmed V and J ends, which lost 0 bases and 7 bases, there was a span of 13 bases. The CDR3 spans 15 residues. Germline CDR1 LGHNA, CDR2 YSLEER. The CDR3 DNA reads as TGCGCCAGCAGCCAAGAGGGACAACGGACAAATGAGCAGTTCTTC. Translation: CASSQEGQRTNEQFF.

This chain joins TRBV4-3 and TRBJ2-4; 10 positions match TRBD1. Germline V gene sequence: CDR1 LGHNA, CDR2 YSLEER. V lost 3 bases and J lost 7; bases outside the gene matches: 6. This CDR3 is 15 amino acids long. CDR3 sequence (DNA): TGCGCCAGCAGCCAGGGTACGGGACAGGGGAACATTCAGTACTTC. Translation: CASSQGTGQGNIQYF.

The V gene is TRBV28, the J gene TRBJ1-2; 9 nucleotides match TRBD1. The junction had 17 bases not matched to a gene; V was cut back by 5 bases and J by 7 bases. Germline loops: CDR1 MDHEN, CDR2 SYDVKM. The CDR3 runs 17 residues. The CDR3 loop is CASSQPGQGHLSSGYTF. CDR3 sequence (DNA): TGTGCCAGCAGTCAACCGGGACAGGGACATCTAAGCTCTGGCTACACCTTC.

The rearrangement links TRBV7-2 to TRBJ1-3; D remains unclear. Between the trimmed V and J ends, which lost 1 base and 0 bases, there was a span of 10 bases. The CDR3 contains 16 residues. From germline, CDR1 is SGHTA and CDR2 FQGNSA. CDR3 sequence reads: CASSLGSILSGNTIYF. CDR3 sequence (DNA): TGTGCCAGCAGCTTAGGTTCTATACTCTCTGGAAACACCATATATTTT.

V gene TRBV28 combines with J gene TRBJ1-5; TRBD1 is a possible D gene (5 bases). Per germline, CDR1 MDHEN and CDR2 SYDVKM. Trimming pared 5 bases from V and 2 bases from J, leaving 16 bases between. This CDR3 has 16 residues. For the CDR3, the DNA is TGTGCCAGCAGTGGGGCTTACATCGATGGCAATCAGCCCCAGCATTTT. Residues: CASSGAYIDGNQPQHF.

This clone appeared a single time. The chain links TRBV28 to TRBJ1-5; D remains ambiguous. Between the trimmed V and J ends, which lost 6 bases and 11 bases, there was a span of 14 bases. The CDR3 contains 12 residues. Germline values: CDR1 MDHEN, CDR2 SYDVKM. CDR3: CASRSWEGAQHF. The CDR3, as DNA: TGTGCCAGCAGGTCTTGGGAGGGCGCCCAGCATTTT.

The gene calls are TRBV6-5 and TRBJ2-3; 9 nucleotides align to TRBD1. CDR1 is MNHEY, CDR2 SVGAGI, per germline. The CDR3 runs to 15 residues. J gave up 4 bases and V 5 bases, and 7 bases lay outside the gene matches. The CDR3 here is CASSQPGQGPDTQYF. Here the CDR3 DNA reads TGTGCCAGCAGTCAACCGGGACAGGGTCCAGATACGCAGTATTTT.